The 4 T cell receptor beta chains below all came from one sample that was sequenced in a study of response to subunit inactivated influenza vaccine. TCRdb reprocessed the RT-PCR reads with MiXCR, giving one entry per CDR3 protein. The table shows some 500,000 distinct CDR3 sequences, with 25% occurring only once. Sequences were derived from CD4+ T cells sorted from PBMCs, sampled more than 4 days after vaccination. The receptor set was obtained from a man in his forties or fifties who received an inactivated influenza vaccine.

The rearrangement links TRBV24-1 to TRBJ2-7; TRBD2 agrees at 14 bases. V trimming: 3 bases; J trimming: 6 bases; junction bases outside the gene matches: 3. This CDR3 is built from 15 residues. CDR1 KGHDR and CDR2 SFDVKD come from the germline V gene. CDR3 coding DNA: TGTGCCACCAGTGATGGTGGACTAGCGGGAGGCGAGCAGTACTTC. Encoded protein: CATSDGGLAGGEQYF.

The chain is built from TRBV6-1 and TRBJ2-7, with 7 bases identical to TRBD2. Germline V gene sequence: CDR1 MNHNS, CDR2 SASEGT. The J segment lost 3 bases and the V segment lost 6 bases, leaving 8 bases of the junction unmatched. The CDR3 length is 14 residues. The CDR3 region has the DNA TGTGCCAGCAGAAGGACTAGTCGAAGCTACGAGCAGTACTTC. Translating gives CASRRTSRSYEQYF.

J is TRBJ2-7 and V is TRBV4-1; 7 bases align to TRBD1. This CDR3 has 14 residues. CDR1 and CDR2 (germline): MGHRA, YSYEKL. V lost 0 bases and J lost 4; bases outside the gene matches: 3. The CDR3: CASSQDGTVYEQYF. As DNA, the CDR3 is TGCGCCAGCAGCCAAGATGGGACAGTTTACGAGCAGTACTTC.

The genes are TRBV5-6 and TRBJ1-2; D might be TRBD1 (6 bases). CDR3 length: 13 residues. Between the trimmed V and J ends, which lost 0 bases and 6 bases, there was a span of 9 bases. Per germline, CDR1 SGHDT and CDR2 YYEEEE. CDR3 sequence: CASSLVAGDGYTF. The CDR3 DNA follows: TGTGCCAGCAGCTTGGTGGCAGGGGATGGCTACACCTTC.